A single sample is the source of the 25 T cell receptor beta chains below, sequenced in a study of blood T cells in healthy people across ages (dated by TCRdb to between 2015 and 2017). The library relied on 5' RACE. The sequencer listed for this sample is Illumina HiSeq 2500. A second about 7 to 12 cycle PCR used a sample-barcoded 5' primer and a J-beta primer mix. TCRdb ran its own pipeline on the public reads, namely fastp trimming at Q25 and MiXCR clone calling, and kept in-frame beta chains. Under each unique CDR3 protein, matching rows form one entry showing the most common genes and DNA. The sample table shows around 800,000 distinct CDR3 sequences, and about 55% are seen once. Approximately 40% of the sample comes from the top ten. Sequencing input: blood. These receptors came from an elderly man in good health.

Regarding this clonotype: At one of its ends the junction is not consistent with the germline gene, which may arise from a read error. V gene TRBV7-2 combines with J gene TRBJ2-7; TRBD2 matches 10 bases. CDR3 length equals 16 residues. The germline gives CDR1 SGHTA, CDR2 FQGNSA. The CDR3 loop reads CASSLAPSGSAYGQYF. CDR3 bases: TGTGCCAGCAGCTTAGCCCCTAGCGGGAGCGCCTACGGGCAGTACTTC.

The chain couples TRBV14 to TRBJ2-7, with D perhaps matching TRBD1 (6 bases). Germline V gene data show CDR1 as SGHDN and CDR2 as FVKESK. V was shortened by 1 base and J by 10 bases, with 17 bases between the two germline ends. CDR3 size: 14 residues. CDR3 in DNA: TGTGCCAGCAGCCAAGTTCAGGGGTCAACGGTCCAGTACTTC. It codes for CASSQVQGSTVQYF. Using reference TRBV14 and TRBJ2-7 for the parts outside the CDR3, the full variable domain is EAGVTQFPSHSVIEKGQTVTLRCDPISGHDNLYWYRRVMGKEIKFLLHFVKESKQDESGMPNNRFLAERTGGTYSTLKVQPAELEDSGVYFCASSQVQGSTVQYFGPGTRLTVT.

The rearrangement uses TRBV3-1 and TRBJ2-5, with 9 nucleotides matching TRBD1. The germline gives CDR1 LGHDT, CDR2 YNNKEL (reference sequence). With V trimmed by 4 bases and J by 5 bases, 8 bases remained unmatched. This CDR3 is built from 15 residues. In DNA form, the CDR3 reads TGTGCCAGCAGCCGAGGACAGGGGAGTAGGGAGACCCAGTACTTC. This translates into CASSRGQGSRETQYF.

The gene calls are TRBV4-1 and TRBJ1-2; D is unresolved. Germline V gene sequence: CDR1 MGHRA, CDR2 YSYEKL. This CDR3 has 16 amino acids. V was cut by 0 bases and J by 0 bases, with 11 bases left in between. Here the CDR3 DNA reads TGCGCCAGCAGCCAAGACGGGCAGAGCCCTAACTATGGCTACACCTTC. This encodes CASSQDGQSPNYGYTF.

In this sample, this clonotype turned up a few times. V is TRBV4-2 and J is TRBJ2-3, with 12 bases that match TRBD2. The CDR3 consists of 22 residues. Trimming took 0 bases from V and 0 from J; bases not matched to a gene: 16. The germline V gene encodes CDR1 LGHNA and CDR2 YNFKEQ. CDR3: CASSQDYESGLAGTRSTDTQYF. CDR3 in DNA: TGTGCCAGCAGCCAAGATTATGAGTCTGGACTAGCGGGGACCCGTAGCACAGATACGCAGTATTTT.

J is TRBJ1-4 and V is TRBV28; weak D call: TRBD1 (6 bases). This CDR3 is 18 amino acids long. Germline CDR1 reads MDHEN; CDR2 reads SYDVKM. Trimming took 1 base from V and 2 from J, leaving 17 bases between them. CDR3 sequence reads: CASSLLIGGGPTNEKLFF. The CDR3, as DNA: TGTGCCAGCAGTTTATTAATCGGTGGGGGGCCGACTAATGAAAAACTGTTTTTT. The variable domain in full, with the rest retrieved from reference TRBV28 and TRBJ1-4, is DVKVTQSSRYLVKRTGEKVFLECVQDMDHENMFWYRQDPGLGLRLIYFSYDVKMKEKGDIPEGYSVSREKKERFSLILESASTNQTSMYLCASSLLIGGGPTNEKLFFGSGTQLSVL.

The chain has TRBV11-1 and TRBJ2-3; D gene uncertain. The CDR3 runs to 12 residues. V was cut by 5 bases and J by 14 bases, with 17 bases left in between. Germline values: CDR1 SGHAT, CDR2 FQDESV (reference sequence). The CDR3 spells CASSPSHRYAYF. The CDR3 DNA reads TGTGCCAGCAGCCCTTCGCACAGATACGCGTATTTT.

As concerns this clonotype: A single base separates this from a much larger clone, so it may be a read error. The V gene is TRBV5-6, the J gene TRBJ2-3; tentative D call: TRBD2 (5 bases). CDR3 size: 14 residues. Germline V lookup: CDR1 SGHDT, CDR2 YYEEEE. V was cut by 2 bases and J by 11 bases, with 18 bases left in between. This CDR3 is CASSFRPLAYMQYF. The CDR3, as DNA: TGTGCCAGCAGCTTTAGACCCCTAGCCTATATGCAGTATTTT.

The rearrangement joins TRBV5-1 to TRBJ2-1, with 11 bases identical to TRBD2. This CDR3 has 14 residues. Germline values: CDR1 SGHRS, CDR2 YFSETQ. The V and J ends lost 10 bases and 6 bases, in that order; junction bases with no gene match: 9. In nucleotides, the CDR3 is TGCGCCTCCGAAACTAGCGGGAGTGGCAATGAGCAGTTCTTC. Protein: CASETSGSGNEQFF.

This clonotype was seen repeatedly, ten times or more. This rearrangement joins TRBV5-1 to TRBJ2-7, with D perhaps TRBD2 (6 bases). Trimming took 2 bases from V and 2 from J, leaving 11 bases between them. The CDR3 length is 14 residues. Germline loops: CDR1 SGHRS, CDR2 YFSETQ. CDR3 sequence (DNA): TGCGCCAGCAGCTTCGGGGACTCTACCTACGAGCAGTACTTC. Its protein is CASSFGDSTYEQYF.

This rearrangement joins TRBV27 to TRBJ2-1; 7 nucleotides align to TRBD1. V was clipped by 8 bases and J by 9 bases; unmatched bases: 22. Per germline, CDR1 MNHEY and CDR2 SMNVEV (reference sequence). The CDR3 consists of 17 residues. The CDR3 nucleotides read TGTGCCAGCTCCTTTATCGACAGGGATAAATATACGGGTGAGCAGTTCTTC. This gives the protein CASSFIDRDKYTGEQFF.

The rearrangement uses TRBV20-1 and TRBJ2-3; 7 bases agree with TRBD2. Trimming took 0 bases from V and 14 from J; bases not matched to a gene: 14. Germline V gives CDR1 DFQATT, CDR2 SNEGSKA (reference sequence). The length of the CDR3 is 14 residues. The CDR3 spells CSARDWGGERYAYF. DNA of the CDR3: TGCAGTGCTAGAGACTGGGGGGGGGAAAGATACGCGTATTTT.

The V and J genes are TRBV5-1 and TRBJ2-1, with D possibly TRBD1 on 5 matching bases. Trimming pared 5 bases from V and 12 bases from J, leaving 15 bases between. Germline V CDR1 and CDR2: SGHRS, YFSETQ. The CDR3 has 12 residues. The CDR3 sequence is CASRSPTRGQFF. DNA for the CDR3: TGCGCCAGCAGATCCCCCACAAGGGGGCAGTTCTTC. The entire variable domain, with the rest obtained from reference TRBV5-1 and TRBJ2-1, is as follows: KAGVTQTPRYLIKTRGQQVTLSCSPISGHRSVSWYQQTPGQGLQFLFEYFSETQRNKGNFPGRFSGRQFSNSRSEMNVSTLELGDSALYLCASRSPTRGQFFGPGTRLTVL.

As DNA, the CDR3 is TGTGCCAGCGCCTGGGGACTAGGGAATGAGCAGTTCTTC. Its translation: CASAWGLGNEQFF. V gene TRBV2 combines with J gene TRBJ2-1, with 8 bases identical to TRBD2. The CDR3 sequence is 13 residues long. CDR1 SNHLY and CDR2 FYNNEI come from the germline V gene. The J segment lost 7 bases and the V segment lost 8 bases, leaving 7 bases of the junction unmatched.

The J gene is TRBJ2-2, the V gene TRBV5-1, with 8 bases matching TRBD2. The length of the CDR3 is 16 residues. The J segment lost 1 base and the V segment lost 0 bases, leaving 2 bases of the junction unmatched. The germline V gene encodes CDR1 SGHRS and CDR2 YFSETQ. The CDR3 bases are TGCGCCAGCAGCTTGGGTAGCGGGAAGAACACCGGGGAGCTGTTTTTT. As protein: CASSLGSGKNTGELFF.

V is TRBV28 and J is TRBJ1-4; 8 bases are a match to TRBD1. Trimming at V came to 1 base and at J to 10 bases, leaving 8 bases not matched to a gene. The CDR3 is 15 residues long. Looked up from germline, CDR1 is MDHEN and CDR2 is SYDVKM. CDR3 amino acids: CASSLFRTGRGKLFF. The CDR3 DNA reads TGTGCCAGCAGTTTATTTCGGACAGGGAGGGGAAAACTGTTTTTT.

The chain links TRBV11-2 to TRBJ2-1; 12 positions match TRBD2. CDR1 SGHAT and CDR2 FQNNGV come from the germline V gene. The CDR3 contains 18 residues. V trimming: 3 bases; J trimming: 4 bases; junction bases outside the gene matches: 10. Here the CDR3 DNA reads TGTGCCAGCAGCTTGAGGGGACTAGCGGGTAGCCTATACAATGAGCAGTTCTTC. Translating it yields CASSLRGLAGSLYNEQFF.

This clonotype was seen a single time. This chain connects TRBV2 to TRBJ2-1; 13 nucleotides align to TRBD2. V lost 6 bases and J lost 8; bases outside the gene matches: 7. The CDR3 consists of 15 residues. Germline V CDR1 and CDR2: SNHLY, FYNNEI. The CDR3 loop reads CASRERTSGRDEQFF. The CDR3 bases are TGTGCCAGCAGAGAAAGGACTAGCGGGAGAGATGAGCAGTTCTTC.

The genes are TRBV28 and TRBJ2-5; D uncertain. V was pared by 6 bases and J by 2 bases, with 13 bases between. Germline V gene data show CDR1 as MDHEN and CDR2 as SYDVKM. The CDR3 length is 14 residues. As DNA, the CDR3 is TGTGCCAGCAGGACCGTCCTAACTCAAGAGACCCAGTACTTC. Its protein product is CASRTVLTQETQYF.

V is TRBV2 and J is TRBJ1-4; TRBD1 is a possible D gene (5 bases). Germline CDR1 is SNHLY and CDR2 is FYNNEI. The CDR3 spans 14 residues. Between the trimmed V and J ends, which lost 4 bases and 7 bases, there was a span of 13 bases. The CDR3 reads CASSGGGGSEKLFF. For the CDR3, the DNA is TGTGCCAGCAGTGGCGGTGGGGGGTCTGAAAAACTGTTTTTT. Filled out from reference TRBV2 and TRBJ1-4, the complete variable domain reads EPEVTQTPSHQVTQMGQEVILRCVPISNHLYFYWYRQILGQKVEFLVSFYNNEISEKSEIFDDQFSVERPDGSNFTLKIRSTKLEDSAMYFCASSGGGGSEKLFFGSGTQLSVL.

This rearrangement joins TRBV15 to TRBJ1-4; 7 nucleotides agree with TRBD1. Germline V gene lookup returns CDR1 LNHNV and CDR2 YYDKDF (reference sequence). The V gene end was trimmed by 0 bases and the J gene end by 3 bases; junction bases not matched to a gene: 1. CDR3 length: 15 residues. CDR3 amino acids: CATSRDGQANEKLFF. CDR3 DNA sequence: TGTGCCACCAGCAGAGATGGACAGGCTAATGAAAAACTGTTTTTT.

With regard to this clonotype: A junction end diverges from the germline sequence, so it may reflect a read error. The rearrangement uses TRBV11-1 and TRBJ2-1; 7 bases agree with TRBD2. The germline V gene has CDR1 SGHAT and CDR2 FQDESV (reference sequence). The CDR3 loop spans 15 amino acids. Here the CDR3 reads CASSLASGTYNKQFF. Here the CDR3 DNA reads TGTGCCAGCAGTCTCGCGAGCGGGACCTACAATAAGCAGTTCTTC. Full variable domain (rest looked up from reference TRBV11-1 and TRBJ2-1): EAEVAQSPRYKITEKSQAVAFWCDPISGHATLYWYRQILGQGPELLVQFQDESVVDDSQLPKDRFSAERLKGVDSTLKIQPAELGDSAMYLCASSLASGTYNKQFFGPGTRLTVL.

The rearrangement joins TRBV20-1 to TRBJ2-1, with TRBD2 matching over 12 bases. CDR3 length: 15 amino acids. From germline, CDR1 is DFQATT and CDR2 SNEGSKA (reference sequence). The V and J ends lost 5 bases and 7 bases, in that order; junction bases with no gene match: 9. Here the CDR3 reads CSAQLGTSGLNEQFF. The CDR3 DNA reads TGCAGTGCTCAACTTGGGACTAGCGGGTTGAATGAGCAGTTCTTC.

Only one count was recorded for this clonotype. V is TRBV27 and J is TRBJ2-1; D might be TRBD2 (5 bases). The germline V gene has CDR1 MNHEY and CDR2 SMNVEV (reference sequence). V was pared by 2 bases and J by 3 bases, with 8 bases between. This CDR3 has 14 amino acids. The DNA of the CDR3 is TGTGCCAGCAGTTTAGTCCGGGACTACAATGAGCAGTTCTTC. It specifies CASSLVRDYNEQFF.

The CDR3 reads CSVEPGQGTYNEQFF. The CDR3 nucleotides are TGCAGCGTCGAACCGGGACAGGGGACCTACAATGAGCAGTTCTTC. This chain links TRBV29-1 with TRBJ2-1; TRBD1 aligns across 10 bases. CDR3 size: 15 residues. V shed 6 bases and J 2 bases; nucleotides not matched to a gene: 7. CDR1 is SQVTM and CDR2 is ANQGSEA in the germline V gene.